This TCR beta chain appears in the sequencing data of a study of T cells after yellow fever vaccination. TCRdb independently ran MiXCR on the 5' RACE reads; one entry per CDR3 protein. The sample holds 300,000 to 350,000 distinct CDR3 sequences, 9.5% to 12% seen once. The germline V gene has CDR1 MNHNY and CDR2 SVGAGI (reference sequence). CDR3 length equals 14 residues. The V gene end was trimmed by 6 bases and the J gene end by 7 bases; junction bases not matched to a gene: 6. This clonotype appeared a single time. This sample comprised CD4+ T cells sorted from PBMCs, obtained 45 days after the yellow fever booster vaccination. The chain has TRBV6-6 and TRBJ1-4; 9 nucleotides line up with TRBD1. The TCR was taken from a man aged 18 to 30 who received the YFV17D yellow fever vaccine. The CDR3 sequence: CASRRQGVAEKLFF. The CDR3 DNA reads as TGTGCCAGCAGAAGACAGGGGGTTGCTGAAAAACTGTTTTTT.